These 7 T cell receptor beta chains were all obtained from the same sample, sequenced in a study of blood T cell repertoires in COVID-19. Clones were sequenced by immunoSEQ multiplex PCR, and TCRdb holds only the in-frame ones, with some missing. The sample carries 100,000 to 150,000 clones, roughly 90% recorded once. Sequenced sample: peripheral blood. The receptors stem from a man in his forties or fifties with COVID-19, enrolled during active disease.

This sequence joins TRBV7-2 and TRBJ2-7; possible D gene TRBD2, 5 bases. Germline loops: CDR1 SGHTA, CDR2 FQGNSA. Trimming cost V 3 bases and J 9 bases, with 15 bases left between them. This CDR3 has 13 amino acids. The chain's CDR3 is CASSLNQQLAQYF. CDR3 DNA: TGTGCCAGCAGCTTGAATCAGCAGCTAGCGCAGTACTTC.

This clone appeared once. Other DNA sequences from this sample encode an identical CDR3 as well. The chain joins TRBV18 to TRBJ2-5, with 9 positions matching TRBD1. Trimming took 3 bases from V and 5 from J; bases not matched to a gene: 4. The CDR3 covers 14 residues. CDR1 and CDR2 from the germline V gene are KGHSH and LQKENI. The CDR3 sequence is CASSPGQGLETQYF. The CDR3 nucleotides are TGTGCCAGCTCACCGGGACAGGGTTTGGAGACCCAGTACTTC.

The chain carries TRBV3-1 (or the pseudogene TRBV3-2) and TRBJ2-5; 10 bases are shared with TRBD1. Looked up from germline, CDR1 is LGHDT and CDR2 is YNNKEL (reference sequence). Trimming cost V 0 bases and J 5 bases; bases outside gene matches: 6. The CDR3 is 16 amino acids. The CDR3 loop is CASSQEGQGREETQYF. Here the CDR3 DNA reads TGTGCCAGCAGCCAAGAGGGACAGGGGCGAGAGGAGACCCAGTACTTC.

The rearrangement links TRBV6-5 to TRBJ2-7; a weak D match, TRBD2 (6 bases). Germline V CDR1 and CDR2: MNHEY, SVGAGI. V lost 6 bases, J lost 0 bases, and 15 bases lay in between. This CDR3 comprises 15 residues. CDR3 residues: CASSRQAGSSYEQYF. The DNA for the CDR3 is TGTGCCAGCAGCCGCCAAGCGGGTTCCTCCTACGAGCAGTACTTC.

J is TRBJ2-1 and V is TRBV9, with 10 bases matching TRBD2. The CDR3 runs to 16 residues. The ends lost 4 bases at V and 6 bases at J; junction bases unmatched: 10. Germline CDR1 is SGDLS and CDR2 is YYNGEE. CDR3 region: CASSPKREGLFNEQFF. The CDR3 DNA is TGTGCCAGCAGCCCGAAGCGGGAGGGCCTTTTCAATGAGCAGTTCTTC.

This clone was seen only once. The chain recombines TRBV27 with TRBJ1-2; 9 bases are shared with TRBD1. The ends lost 6 bases at V and 6 bases at J; junction bases unmatched: 5. The CDR3 is 13 residues long. CDR1 MNHEY and CDR2 SMNVEV come from the germline V gene (reference sequence). The CDR3 coding sequence is TGTGCCAGCAGCCGGGGACAGGGTGATGGCTACACCTTC. Amino acid sequence: CASSRGQGDGYTF.

This chain joins TRBV7-2 and TRBJ2-7; D gene uncertain. The germline V gene has CDR1 SGHTA and CDR2 FQGNSA. The CDR3 consists of 14 residues. Trimming stripped 7 bases from V and 1 base from J, with 14 bases between. As DNA, the CDR3 is TGTGCCAGCATCCAGGTCCCATTTTCCTACGAGCAGTACTTC. It is translated as CASIQVPFSYEQYF.